The 20 T cell receptor beta chains presented below share a single source sample, sequenced in a study of T cells in Graves' hyperthyroidism and ophthalmopathy. RNA transcripts served as the template for amplifying TCR beta CDR3 regions. The HTBI set primed first-round TCR CDR3 RT-PCR. One entry per CDR3 protein results from TCRdb running MiXCR on the multiplex PCR reads. This table has about 420,000 distinct CDR3 sequences, roughly 14% appearing once. The sample was blood. The source of these receptors is a young woman with Graves' hyperthyroidism.

This chain links TRBV27 with TRBJ2-3, with 8 bases lining up with TRBD2. There are 16 residues in the CDR3. The V segment lost 5 bases and the J segment 2 bases; nucleotides outside the gene matches: 9. The germline V gene encodes CDR1 MNHEY and CDR2 SMNVEV (reference sequence). CDR3: CASSARLASFTDTQYF. The CDR3, as DNA: TGTGCCAGCAGTGCCCGACTAGCGTCTTTCACAGATACGCAGTATTTT.

This clonotype was observed at least ten times. The rearrangement joins TRBV27 to TRBJ1-1; no firm D call. CDR1 is MNHEY and CDR2 is SMNVEV in the germline V gene (reference sequence). The CDR3 sequence is 14 residues long. Trimming cost V 3 bases and J 3 bases, with 11 bases left between them. In DNA, the CDR3 is TGTGCCAGCAGTTTGGAGTTAGGGTACACTGAAGCTTTCTTT. It specifies CASSLELGYTEAFF.

This clonotype was seen repeatedly, ten times or more. The V gene is TRBV6-2 or TRBV6-3, the J gene TRBJ2-1; no reliable D call. Germline loops: CDR1 MNHEY, CDR2 SVGEGT. The germline V and J ends were trimmed by 8 bases and 0 bases, with 14 bases remaining between them. CDR3 length: 15 amino acids. CDR3 sequence: CASSSDFSSYNEQFF. CDR3 nucleotide sequence: TGTGCCAGCTCATCTGACTTCTCCTCCTACAATGAGCAGTTCTTC.

This clonotype was observed a few times. This chain uses TRBV7-2 with TRBJ1-3; no definite D call. V lost 0 bases to trimming and J lost 4 bases, with 19 bases between them. There are 18 residues in the CDR3. From germline, CDR1 is SGHTA and CDR2 FQGNSA. This CDR3 is CASSLAGGGPQQGNTIYF. The DNA for the CDR3 is TGTGCCAGCAGCTTAGCGGGAGGCGGGCCTCAACAAGGAAACACCATATATTTT.

The table lists this clonotype with a few counts. This chain connects TRBV28 to TRBJ1-6, with 7 bases aligning to TRBD1. The CDR3 runs to 15 residues. Germline CDR1 MDHEN, CDR2 SYDVKM. V dropped 8 bases and J dropped 0; count of bases not matched to a gene: 4. CDR3 coding DNA: TGTGCCAGCCGGGACAGTAGCTCCTATAATTCACCCCTCCACTTT. This gives the protein CASRDSSSYNSPLHF.

This clonotype was observed at least ten times. The rearrangement uses TRBV11-1 and TRBJ2-1, with unresolved D. V lost 4 bases and J 0 bases, leaving 10 bases between the germline ends. This CDR3 contains 15 residues. The germline CDR1 and CDR2 sequences are SGHAT and FQDESV (reference sequence). The CDR3, as DNA: TGTGCCAGCAGCTCAGACATGCTCTCCTACAATGAGCAGTTCTTC. It specifies CASSSDMLSYNEQFF.

The chain links TRBV28 to TRBJ2-5, with D tentatively TRBD1 or TRBD2 (5 bases each). The germline V gene encodes CDR1 MDHEN and CDR2 SYDVKM. Deletions cut 5 bases from V and 7 bases from J, with 20 bases between. This CDR3 is 15 amino acids long. This chain's CDR3 is CASSPPTSLRGTQYF. For the CDR3, the DNA is TGTGCCAGCAGTCCCCCTACCTCACTGAGGGGGACCCAGTACTTC.

Ten or more counts support this clonotype. The genes are TRBV12-3 or TRBV12-4 and TRBJ1-1; unclear D gene. The CDR3 has 15 amino acids. The V gene lost 3 bases and the J gene lost 4 bases, with 15 bases spanning the gap. CDR3 in DNA: TGTGCCAGCAGTTTGTTGGTCACTGTAGGCACTGAAGCTTTCTTT. Protein product: CASSLLVTVGTEAFF.

This clonotype was counted many times. This chain uses TRBV5-4 with TRBJ2-7, with TRBD1 matching over 8 bases. The V gene's germline CDR1 is SGHNT and CDR2 YYREEE (reference sequence). This CDR3 spans 15 amino acids. The V segment lost 4 bases and the J segment 2 bases; nucleotides outside the gene matches: 8. CDR3 sequence: CASSNRDRPPYEQYF. The CDR3 DNA sequence: TGTGCCAGCAGCAACCGGGACAGGCCTCCCTACGAGCAGTACTTC.

This clonotype has at least ten counts. This sequence joins TRBV20-1 and TRBJ2-7; TRBD1 aligns across 8 bases. With 6 bases clipped from V and 4 bases from J, the junction kept 11 bases outside the gene matches. CDR3 length: 14 residues. Germline assignment: CDR1 DFQATT and CDR2 SNEGSKA (reference sequence). The CDR3 reads CSATGQGIAYEQYF. The CDR3 coding sequence is TGCAGTGCGACTGGACAGGGCATCGCTTACGAGCAGTACTTC.

This clonotype came up many times. The chain uses TRBV20-1 and TRBJ2-7, with 15 bases matching TRBD2. The CDR3 covers 17 residues. Germline V lookup: CDR1 DFQATT, CDR2 SNEGSKA (reference sequence). In nucleotides, the CDR3 is TGCTCTATTGGGACTAGCGGGGGGCCAACCTCCTTCTACGAGCAGTACTTC. Translating it yields CSIGTSGGPTSFYEQYF.

The chain couples TRBV5-4 to TRBJ2-3, with 15 bases identical to TRBD2. V was clipped by 2 bases and J by 0 bases; unmatched bases: 10. This CDR3 region has 20 residues. Germline assignment: CDR1 SGHNT and CDR2 YYREEE (reference sequence). CDR3 DNA sequence: TGTGCCAGCAGCTTCCCCCCCGGGACTAGCGGGGGGACTAGCACAGATACGCAGTATTTT. Protein product: CASSFPPGTSGGTSTDTQYF.

The rearrangement uses TRBV12-3 or TRBV12-4 and TRBJ1-3; 8 bases are shared with TRBD1. The CDR3 loop spans 15 amino acids. With V trimmed by 6 bases and J by 4 bases, 8 bases remained unmatched. The CDR3 nucleotides read TGTGCCAGCAGGCCGGGACAGGCCCGGGGAAACACCATATATTTT. Protein product: CASRPGQARGNTIYF.

Comments on this clonotype: A much larger clone is a single base away; this may be a read error. The chain uses TRBV28 and TRBJ1-2; D possibly corresponds to TRBD1 (5 bases). V lost 6 bases to trimming and J lost 5 bases, with 13 bases between them. This CDR3 contains 13 residues. CDR1 is MDHEN, CDR2 SYDVKM, per germline. CDR3 bases: TGTGCCAGCAGCCCGGGACCGGAATATGGCTACACCTTC. It yields the protein CASSPGPEYGYTF.

This clonotype occurred many times. The chain couples TRBV7-8 to TRBJ1-6, with a weak D call TRBD1 (5 bases). Germline values: CDR1 SGHVS, CDR2 FQNEAQ. V dropped 4 bases and J dropped 5 bases, with 18 bases sitting between them. This CDR3 contains 17 residues. The DNA of the CDR3 is TGTGCCAGCAGCTCCCCGGTCGTGACAGCCAATAATTCACCCCTCCACTTT. Its protein is CASSSPVVTANNSPLHF.

The chain combines TRBV11-2 with TRBJ2-1, with a weak D call TRBD2 (5 bases). The V end was cut by 1 base, the J end by 3 bases, with 10 bases between. CDR1 and CDR2 (germline): SGHAT, FQNNGV. This CDR3 has 15 amino acids. The CDR3 coding sequence is TGTGCCAGCAGCTTAGGCCCGGGAAACTACAATGAGCAGTTCTTC. It specifies CASSLGPGNYNEQFF.

This clonotype was recorded a few times. A read error may explain this, as a much larger clone is one base away. The chain couples TRBV7-9 to TRBJ2-7; D is perhaps TRBD1 or TRBD2 (7 bases each). Trimming stripped 4 bases from V and 6 bases from J, with 13 bases between. Germline loops: CDR1 SEHNR, CDR2 FQNEAQ (reference sequence). There are 13 residues in the CDR3. The CDR3 loop is CASSSGGGVEQYF. CDR3 nucleotides: TGTGCCAGCAGCTCAGGGGGAGGGGTCGAGCAGTACTTC.

This clonotype was seen many times. This rearrangement joins TRBV28 to TRBJ1-5, with TRBD1 as a possible D gene (6 bases). Germline V gene lookup returns CDR1 MDHEN and CDR2 SYDVKM. The V end was cut by 3 bases, the J end by 2 bases, with 17 bases between. The CDR3 has 17 residues. The CDR3 DNA is TGTGCCAGCAGTTTGGCCCCAGGGGTTAGGGGCAATCAGCCCCAGCATTTT. It yields the protein CASSLAPGVRGNQPQHF.

The chain recombines TRBV10-1 with TRBJ2-7, with 7 positions matching TRBD1. The CDR3 covers 13 residues. Germline CDR1 and CDR2: WNHNN and SYGVQD (reference sequence). The V segment lost 3 bases and the J segment 3 bases; nucleotides outside the gene matches: 2. As DNA, the CDR3 is TGCGCCAGCAGTGAAACAGGGGTCTACGAGCAGTACTTC. Residues: CASSETGVYEQYF.

This clonotype showed up many times. This chain links TRBV28 with TRBJ2-1, with 9 positions matching TRBD2. The V gene end was trimmed by 5 bases and the J gene end by 5 bases; junction bases not matched to a gene: 7. The CDR3 extends over 15 amino acids. The germline V gene has CDR1 MDHEN and CDR2 SYDVKM. The CDR3 sequence is CASSELAGRHNEQFF. DNA for the CDR3: TGTGCCAGCAGTGAACTAGCGGGTAGGCACAATGAGCAGTTCTTC. Combining the CDR3 with reference TRBV28 and TRBJ2-1 gives the whole variable domain DVKVTQSSRYLVKRTGEKVFLECVQDMDHENMFWYRQDPGLGLRLIYFSYDVKMKEKGDIPEGYSVSREKKERFSLILESASTNQTSMYLCASSELAGRHNEQFFGPGTRLTVL.